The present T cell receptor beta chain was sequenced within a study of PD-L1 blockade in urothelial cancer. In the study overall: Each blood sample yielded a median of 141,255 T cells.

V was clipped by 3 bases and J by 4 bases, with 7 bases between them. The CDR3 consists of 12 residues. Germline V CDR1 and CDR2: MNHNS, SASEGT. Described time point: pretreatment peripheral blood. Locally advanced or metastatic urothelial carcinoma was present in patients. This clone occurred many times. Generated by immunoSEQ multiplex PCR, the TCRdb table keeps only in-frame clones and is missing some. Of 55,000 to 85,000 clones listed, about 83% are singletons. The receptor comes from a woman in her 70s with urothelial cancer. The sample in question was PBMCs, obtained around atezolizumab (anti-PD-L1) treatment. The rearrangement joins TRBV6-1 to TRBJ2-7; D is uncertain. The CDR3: CASSDLGYEQYF. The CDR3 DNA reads TGTGCCAGCAGTGATCTCGGGTACGAGCAGTACTTC.